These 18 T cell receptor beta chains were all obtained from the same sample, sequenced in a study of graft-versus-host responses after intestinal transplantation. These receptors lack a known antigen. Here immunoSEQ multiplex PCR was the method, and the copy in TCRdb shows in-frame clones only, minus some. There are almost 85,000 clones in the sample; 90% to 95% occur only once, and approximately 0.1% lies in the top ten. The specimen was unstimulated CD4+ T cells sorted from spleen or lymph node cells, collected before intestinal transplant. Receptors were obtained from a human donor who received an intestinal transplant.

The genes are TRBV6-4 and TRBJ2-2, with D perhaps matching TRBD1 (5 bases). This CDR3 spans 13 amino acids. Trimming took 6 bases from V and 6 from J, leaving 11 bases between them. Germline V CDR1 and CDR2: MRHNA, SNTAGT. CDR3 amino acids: CASSQTEPGELFF. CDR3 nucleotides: TGTGCCAGCAGCCAGACAGAACCCGGGGAGCTGTTTTTT.

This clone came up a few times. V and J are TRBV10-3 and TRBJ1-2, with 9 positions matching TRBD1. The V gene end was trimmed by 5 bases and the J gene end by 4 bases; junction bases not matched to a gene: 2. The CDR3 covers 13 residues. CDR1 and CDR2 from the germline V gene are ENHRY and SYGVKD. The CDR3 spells CAISSTGGYGYTF. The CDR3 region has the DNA TGTGCCATCAGTTCGACAGGGGGCTATGGCTACACCTTC.

The CDR3 DNA reads TGTGCCAGCAGCTCAATACCTGGACAGATCACTATGGCTAACACCTTC. It yields the protein CASSSIPGQITMANTF. The V call is TRBV7-8, the J call TRBJ1-2; the D gene is possibly TRBD1 (6 bases). This CDR3 spans 16 amino acids. Trimming removed 4 bases from V and 12 bases from J, with 27 bases in between. Germline CDR1 and CDR2: SGHVS and FQNEAQ.

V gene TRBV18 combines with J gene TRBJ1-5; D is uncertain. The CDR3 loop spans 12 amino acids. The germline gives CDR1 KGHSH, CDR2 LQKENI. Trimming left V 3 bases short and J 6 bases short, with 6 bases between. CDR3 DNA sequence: TGTGCCAGCTCACCTACTGGTCAGCCCCAGCATTTT. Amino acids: CASSPTGQPQHF.

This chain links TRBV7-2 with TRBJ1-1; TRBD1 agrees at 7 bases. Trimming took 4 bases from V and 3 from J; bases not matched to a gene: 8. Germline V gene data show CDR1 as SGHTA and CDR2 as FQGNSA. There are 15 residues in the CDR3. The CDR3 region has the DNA TGTGCCAGCAGCTCACAGGGGCCCGGGGACACTGAAGCTTTCTTT. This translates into CASSSQGPGDTEAFF.

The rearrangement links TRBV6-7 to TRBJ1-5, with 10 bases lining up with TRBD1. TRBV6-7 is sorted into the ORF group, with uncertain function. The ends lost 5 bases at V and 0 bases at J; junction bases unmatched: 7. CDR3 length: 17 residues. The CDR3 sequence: CASSHDRGRNSNQPQHF. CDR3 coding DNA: TGTGCCAGCAGTCACGACAGGGGGCGCAATAGCAATCAGCCCCAGCATTTT.

Here the CDR3 DNA reads TGTGCCAGCAGCCCCCGGGACAGGGGAGGAGTGTCCTACGAGCAGTACTTC. This gives the protein CASSPRDRGGVSYEQYF. V gene TRBV9 combines with J gene TRBJ2-7, with 10 bases that match TRBD1. V gave up 4 bases and J gave up 1 base; unmatched junction bases: 11. The germline CDR1 and CDR2 sequences are SGDLS and YYNGEE. The CDR3 contains 17 residues.

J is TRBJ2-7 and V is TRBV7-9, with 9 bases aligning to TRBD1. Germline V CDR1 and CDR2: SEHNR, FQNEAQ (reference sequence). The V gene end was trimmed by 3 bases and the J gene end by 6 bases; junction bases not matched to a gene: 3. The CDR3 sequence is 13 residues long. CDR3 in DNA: TGTGCCAGCAGCTTGGGACAGGGCGGCGAGCAGTACTTC. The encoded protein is CASSLGQGGEQYF.

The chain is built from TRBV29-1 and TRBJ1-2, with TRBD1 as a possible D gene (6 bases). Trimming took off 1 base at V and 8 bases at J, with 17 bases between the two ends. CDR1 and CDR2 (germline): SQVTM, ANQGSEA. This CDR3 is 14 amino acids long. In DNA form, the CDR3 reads TGCAGCGTTGAAGGTACCCGGGACACCGTGGGCTACACCTTC. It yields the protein CSVEGTRDTVGYTF.

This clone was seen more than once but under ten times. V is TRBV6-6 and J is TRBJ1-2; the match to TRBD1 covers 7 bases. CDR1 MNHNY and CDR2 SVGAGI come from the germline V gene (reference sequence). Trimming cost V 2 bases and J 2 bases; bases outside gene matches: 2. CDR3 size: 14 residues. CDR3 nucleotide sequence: TGTGCCAGCAGTTACGGACAGGCGAACTATGGCTACACCTTC. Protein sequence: CASSYGQANYGYTF.

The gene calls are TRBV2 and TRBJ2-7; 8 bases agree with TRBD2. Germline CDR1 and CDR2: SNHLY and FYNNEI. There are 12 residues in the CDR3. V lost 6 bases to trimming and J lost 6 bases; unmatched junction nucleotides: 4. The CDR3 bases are TGTGCCAGCAGCGGGGGGGTCCGCGAGCAGTACTTC. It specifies CASSGGVREQYF.

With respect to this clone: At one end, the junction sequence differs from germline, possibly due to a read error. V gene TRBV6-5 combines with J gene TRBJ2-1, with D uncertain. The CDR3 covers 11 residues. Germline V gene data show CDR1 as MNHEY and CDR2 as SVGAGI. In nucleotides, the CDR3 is TGTGCCAGCAGGAATATCAATGAGCAATTCTTC. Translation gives CASRNINEQFF.

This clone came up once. CDR3 coding DNA: TGTGCCAGTAGTATTGGGGGGACAGTGGAAAAACTGTTTTTT. Its protein product is CASSIGGTVEKLFF. This chain links TRBV19 with TRBJ1-4; TRBD1 agrees at 7 bases. This CDR3 spans 14 amino acids. Germline V lookup: CDR1 LNHDA, CDR2 SQIVND (reference sequence). Trimming took 3 bases from V and 8 from J; bases not matched to a gene: 6.

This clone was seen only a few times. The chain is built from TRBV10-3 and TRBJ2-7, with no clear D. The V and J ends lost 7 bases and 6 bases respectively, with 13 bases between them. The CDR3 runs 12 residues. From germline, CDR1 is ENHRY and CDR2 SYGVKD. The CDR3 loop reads CAITGSPGEQYF. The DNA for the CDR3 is TGTGCCATCACTGGCTCCCCGGGCGAGCAGTACTTC.

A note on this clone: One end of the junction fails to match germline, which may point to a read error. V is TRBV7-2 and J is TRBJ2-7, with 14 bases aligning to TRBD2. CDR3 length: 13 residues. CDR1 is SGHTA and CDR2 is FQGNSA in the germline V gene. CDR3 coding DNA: TGTGCCAGCAGCTCGACCGGGACTAGCGGGGGACACTTC. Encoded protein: CASSSTGTSGGHF.

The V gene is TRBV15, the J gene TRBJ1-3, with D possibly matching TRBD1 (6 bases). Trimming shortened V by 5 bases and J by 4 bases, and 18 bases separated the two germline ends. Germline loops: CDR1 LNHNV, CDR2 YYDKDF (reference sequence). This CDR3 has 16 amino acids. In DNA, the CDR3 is TGTGCCACCAGCCCTTTAGGGGGGGCGTCGGGAAACACCATATATTTT. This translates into CATSPLGGASGNTIYF.

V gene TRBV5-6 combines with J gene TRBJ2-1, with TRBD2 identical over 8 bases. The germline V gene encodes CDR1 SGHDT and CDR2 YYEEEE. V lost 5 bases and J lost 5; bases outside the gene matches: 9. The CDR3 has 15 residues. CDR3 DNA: TGTGCCAGCAGACAAAGACTAGCGTACGACAATGAGCAGTTCTTC. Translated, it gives CASRQRLAYDNEQFF.

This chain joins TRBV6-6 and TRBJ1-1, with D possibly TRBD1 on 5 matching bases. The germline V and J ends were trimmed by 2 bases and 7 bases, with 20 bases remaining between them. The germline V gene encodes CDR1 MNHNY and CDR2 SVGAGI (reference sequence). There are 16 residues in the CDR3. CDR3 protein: CASSYRGPGGGFEAFF. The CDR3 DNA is TGTGCCAGCAGTTACAGGGGCCCTGGGGGAGGGTTTGAAGCTTTCTTT.